Listed below are T cell receptor beta chains from one sample, sequenced in a study of OX40 agonist ivuxolimab in advanced cancers. The method was immunoSEQ multiplex PCR; TCRdb's version includes in-frame clones alone and lacks a portion of them. The sample holds some 25,000 clones, approximately 78% seen once. The specimen comprised CD4+ or CD8+ T cells sorted from blood, sampled in a trial of the OX40 agonist ivuxolimab. The receptors come from an adult with an advanced solid tumor such as melanoma, head and neck, liver or kidney cancer. Both conserved end residues are part of each CDR3. A row's size may be missing; if present it is once, few, many or a size class.

J gene | V gene | clone size | CDR3 protein
TRBJ2-1 | TRBV15 | - | CATSSDSGTRGDNEQFF
TRBJ1-5 | TRBV28 | - | CASSQNRGQRSPQHF
TRBJ1-2 | TRBV27 | - | CASSTGALNYGYTF
TRBJ2-1 | TRBV7-8 | - | CASTTPEEAEQFF
TRBJ2-1 | TRBV7-3 | - | CASSLTGQGLYNEQFF
TRBJ1-1 | TRBV6-6 | - | CASRTGRGTEAFF
TRBJ2-1 | TRBV29-1 | - | CSVELRGTSGYNEQFF
TRBJ2-1 | TRBV19 | - | CASSTRQGLAPEGEQFF
TRBJ2-7 | TRBV6-1 | - | CASSEPTALTYEQYF
TRBJ2-1 | TRBV11-2 | - | CASSPGQSYNEQFF
TRBJ2-2 | TRBV11-3 | few | CASSLRGNTGELFF
TRBJ1-2 | TRBV27 | medium-sized | CASSPSGQFYGYTF
TRBJ2-5 | TRBV28 | - | CASSAGGRETQYF
TRBJ2-7 | TRBV5-8 | - | CASSRGKADRGALYEQYF
TRBJ2-3 | TRBV6-4 | - | CASSGGATDTQYF
TRBJ2-5 | TRBV5-1 | - | CASSLSETQYF
TRBJ2-1 | TRBV4-3 | - | CASSQWDRESYNEQFF
TRBJ1-5 | TRBV27 | - | CASSFPNQPQHF
TRBJ1-1 | TRBV5-4 | - | CASSLPGTPLEAFF
TRBJ1-1 | TRBV7-6 | - | CASSGDSGTLRTEAFF
TRBJ2-1 | TRBV19 | - | CASSLVGHNEQFF
TRBJ1-1 | TRBV11-3 | - | CASSLGGPGATEAFF
TRBJ2-1 | TRBV15 | - | CATSRTLEGFYNEQFF
TRBJ2-2 | TRBV7-9 | - | CASSPSENTGELFF
TRBJ2-1 | TRBV7-9 | - | CASSSVSNEQFF
TRBJ2-1 | TRBV7-3 | - | CASSLDSGEYNEQFF
TRBJ2-7 | TRBV7-9 | - | CASSAGTGVVHEQYF
TRBJ2-2 | TRBV11-3 | - | CASSPGQAGELFF
TRBJ2-7 | TRBV6-6 | - | CASSYLGDRPYEQYF
TRBJ2-4 | TRBV6-9 | - | CASSEVAGDINIQYF
TRBJ2-1 | TRBV6-4 | medium-sized | CASSATESNEQFF
TRBJ2-1 | TRBV9 | - | CASSGYRGLSDNEQFF
TRBJ2-3 | TRBV4-3 | - | CASSQGTSGFLADTQYF
TRBJ2-2 | TRBV29-1 | - | CSVEGRTGVAGELFF
TRBJ2-7 | TRBV5-1 | - | CASSIGTGISYEQYF